Shown below are 15 T cell receptor beta chains from a single sample sequenced in a study of technical replicates of blood from a few donors. Measured with immunoSEQ multiplex PCR; TCRdb has only the in-frame clones, and not every one. Among tens of thousands of clones, about 93% were seen once, and the ten largest hold 0.2% to 0.3%. Sequenced sample: T cells isolated from PBMCs. The source is a human donor in good health.

This rearrangement joins TRBV2 to TRBJ2-7; TRBD2 matches at 8 bases. With 3 bases clipped from V and 2 bases from J, the junction kept 6 bases outside the gene matches. Germline assignment: CDR1 SNHLY and CDR2 FYNNEI. The CDR3 has 15 residues. The CDR3 reads CASSDSLAATYEQYF. In DNA, the CDR3 is TGTGCCAGCAGTGATTCACTAGCGGCTACCTACGAGCAGTACTTC.

The rearrangement joins TRBV14 to TRBJ1-1; D uncertain. The germline gives CDR1 SGHDN, CDR2 FVKESK. Trimming removed 5 bases at V and 3 bases at J, with 16 bases between. The CDR3 has 15 amino acids. The CDR3 DNA reads TGTGCCAGCAGCTCTCGGGGAGGGATGGACACTGAAGCTTTCTTT. This codes for CASSSRGGMDTEAFF.

The rearrangement uses TRBV28 and TRBJ2-7; 8 nucleotides match TRBD2. J was trimmed by 3 bases and V by 3 bases; bases with no gene match: 4. This CDR3 is built from 14 residues. Germline V CDR1 and CDR2: MDHEN, SYDVKM. The CDR3 DNA is TGTGCCAGCAGTTTTGTTAGCGGGGTCTACGAGCAGTACTTC. Translating gives CASSFVSGVYEQYF.

The V gene is TRBV28, the J gene TRBJ1-1; possible D gene TRBD1, 6 bases. Trimming cost V 3 bases and J 1 base, with 12 bases left between them. This CDR3 is built from 15 residues. From germline, CDR1 is MDHEN and CDR2 SYDVKM. DNA for the CDR3: TGTGCCAGCAGTTTCCTTGGACAGACGAACACTGAAGCTTTCTTT. Its translation is CASSFLGQTNTEAFF.

V usage is TRBV27 and J usage is TRBJ2-3; D remains ambiguous. V was trimmed by 5 bases and J by 2 bases, leaving 8 bases between them. The germline gives CDR1 MNHEY, CDR2 SMNVEV (reference sequence). CDR3 size: 13 residues. CDR3 nucleotides: TGTGCCAGCAGTCCGGAGCCCACAGATACGCAGTATTTT. This sequence encodes CASSPEPTDTQYF.

CDR3 in amino acids: CASSQNREYGYTF. Here the CDR3 DNA reads TGCGCCAGCAGCCAGAACAGGGAGTATGGCTACACCTTC. The chain combines TRBV4-1 with TRBJ1-2, with TRBD1 as a possible D gene (6 bases). V lost 3 bases and J 5 bases, leaving 10 bases between the germline ends. The germline CDR1 and CDR2 sequences are MGHRA and YSYEKL. This CDR3 comprises 13 residues.

The CDR3 region has the DNA TGTGCCAGCCGAAAAGGGCGGGGTGCAGGAAACACCATATATTTT. Translating gives CASRKGRGAGNTIYF. The J gene is TRBJ1-3, the V gene TRBV11-2; no firm D call. The CDR3 has 15 residues. Germline V CDR1 and CDR2: SGHAT, FQNNGV. V gave up 8 bases and J gave up 4 bases, with 18 bases separating them.

The V call is TRBV6-1, the J call TRBJ2-7; TRBD1 agrees at 9 bases. Unmatched junction bases numbered 12, after V lost 2 bases and J lost 7 bases. The germline V gene encodes CDR1 MNHNS and CDR2 SASEGT. The CDR3 length is 16 residues. This CDR3 is CASSEMSAGTGREQYF. The CDR3 DNA sequence: TGTGCCAGCAGTGAAATGTCAGCCGGGACAGGGAGGGAGCAGTACTTC.

This rearrangement joins TRBV9 to TRBJ2-3; TRBD2 matches 12 bases. The germline gives CDR1 SGDLS, CDR2 YYNGEE. Trimming took 5 bases from V and 5 from J; bases not matched to a gene: 3. The CDR3 has 14 amino acids. Here the CDR3 reads CASSVGLAGDTQYF. The CDR3 nucleotides are TGTGCCAGCAGTGTGGGACTAGCGGGAGATACGCAGTATTTT.

J is TRBJ2-7 and V is TRBV6-6; D is perhaps TRBD1 (6 bases). Deletions cut 5 bases from V and 2 bases from J, with 16 bases between. This CDR3 is 15 amino acids long. CDR1 and CDR2 from the germline V gene are MNHNY and SVGAGI (reference sequence). DNA for the CDR3: TGTGCCAGCAGTCTAACAGGGAGCGCAGCCTACGAGCAGTACTTC. Translation gives CASSLTGSAAYEQYF.

The genes are TRBV13 and TRBJ2-1; 7 nucleotides line up with TRBD1. The CDR3 totals 16 residues. V shed 3 bases, J shed 3 bases, and the junction held 8 bases outside the gene matches. Germline values: CDR1 PRHDT, CDR2 FYEKMQ (reference sequence). The CDR3 loop is CASSFNRGSIYNEQFF. As DNA, the CDR3 is TGTGCCAGCAGCTTTAACAGGGGTAGCATCTACAATGAGCAGTTCTTC.

This clone appeared a single time. The chain has TRBV5-4 and TRBJ1-2; D is uncertain. Per the germline V gene, CDR1 is SGHNT and CDR2 is YYREEE (reference sequence). This CDR3 region has 16 residues. The ends were cut back, 0 bases at V and 2 bases at J, with 14 bases in the middle. CDR3 coding DNA: TGTGCCAGCAGCTTGGAGGAGGCGGGGTTCAACTATGGCTACACCTTC. Translated: CASSLEEAGFNYGYTF.

This clone has a single count. The genes are TRBV7-8 and TRBJ2-5, with 7 positions matching TRBD2. There are 15 residues in the CDR3. With V trimmed by 4 bases and J by 1 base, 6 bases remained unmatched. Germline V gene sequence: CDR1 SGHVS, CDR2 FQNEAQ. CDR3 loop: CASSYSGESQETQYF. The CDR3, as DNA: TGTGCCAGCAGCTACAGCGGGGAGAGCCAAGAGACCCAGTACTTC.

V gene TRBV30 combines with J gene TRBJ2-1, with D possibly being TRBD2 (5 bases). Looked up from germline, CDR1 is GTSNPN and CDR2 is SVGIG (reference sequence). This CDR3 is 13 amino acids long. The V end lost 0 bases, the J end lost 4 bases, and 7 bases lay between the germline ends. The CDR3 loop reads CAWSVRGYNEQFF. The CDR3 DNA sequence: TGTGCCTGGAGTGTAAGAGGGTACAATGAGCAGTTCTTC. Full variable domain (remainder filled in from reference TRBV30 and TRBJ2-1): SQTIHQWPATLVQPVGSPLSLECTVEGTSNPNLYWYRQAAGRGLQLLFYSVGIGQISSEVPQNLSASRPQDRQFILSSKKLLLSDSGFYLCAWSVRGYNEQFFGPGTRLTVL.

V and J are TRBV5-1 and TRBJ1-1; D uncertain. The germline V and J ends were trimmed by 0 bases and 7 bases, with 10 bases remaining between them. Germline CDR1 and CDR2: SGHRS and YFSETQ. This CDR3 spans 13 amino acids. CDR3 bases: TGCGCCAGCAGCTTGGTTGCTGTCGGTGAAGCTTTCTTT. This sequence encodes CASSLVAVGEAFF.